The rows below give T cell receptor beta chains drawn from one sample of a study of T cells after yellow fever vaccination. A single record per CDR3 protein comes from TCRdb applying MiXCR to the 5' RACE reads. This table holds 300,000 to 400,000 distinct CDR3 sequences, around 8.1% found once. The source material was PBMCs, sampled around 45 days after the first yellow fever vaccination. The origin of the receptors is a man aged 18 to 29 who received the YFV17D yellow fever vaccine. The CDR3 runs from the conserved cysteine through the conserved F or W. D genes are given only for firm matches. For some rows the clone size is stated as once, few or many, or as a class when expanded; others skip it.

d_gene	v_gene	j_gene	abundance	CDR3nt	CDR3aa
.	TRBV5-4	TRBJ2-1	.	TGTGCCAGCAGCTTGGGTGTCTATGAGCAGTTCTTC	CASSLGVYEQFF
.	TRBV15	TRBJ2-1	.	TGTGCCACCAGCAGAGTGGCCCCCCTATACAATGAGCAGTTCTTC	CATSRVAPLYNEQFF
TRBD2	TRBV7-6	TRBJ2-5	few	TGTGCCAGCAGCTTACCCGCTAGCGGGGGCCCATTATCTCAAGAGACCCAGTACTTC	CASSLPASGGPLSQETQYF
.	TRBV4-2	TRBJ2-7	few	TGTGCCAGCAGCCAAGAACGGTTATTCGAGCAGTACTTC	CASSQERLFEQYF
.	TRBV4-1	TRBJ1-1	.	TGCGCCAGCAGCCAAGGGGAGGGAAGGGAAGCTTTCTTT	CASSQGEGREAFF
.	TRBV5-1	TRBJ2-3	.	TGCGCCAGCAGCCCGTGGACCCCCGGGGTCGGTACGCAGTATTTT	CASSPWTPGVGTQYF
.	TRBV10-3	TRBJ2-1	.	TGTGCCATCAGTGAGGTAGGGTCTACTGAGCAGTTCTTC	CAISEVGSTEQFF
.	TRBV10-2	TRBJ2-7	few	TGCGCCAGCAAGGTAGCCGATCGAAACGAGCAGTACTTC	CASKVADRNEQYF
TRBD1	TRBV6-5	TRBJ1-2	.	TGTGCCAGCAGTTACTCCAAGACAGGGGGCAGCGGCTACACCTTC	CASSYSKTGGSGYTF
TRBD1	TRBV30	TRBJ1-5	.	TGTGCCTGGAGTGTAGGGACAGCTAGCAATCAGCCCCAGCATTTT	CAWSVGTASNQPQHF
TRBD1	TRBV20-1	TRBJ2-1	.	TGCAGTACGCTAGCCGGGACAGGGGTCAATGAGCAGTTCTTC	CSTLAGTGVNEQFF
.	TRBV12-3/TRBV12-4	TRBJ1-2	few	TGTGCCAGCAGTTTAGCGGCAGGGTATGGCTACACCTTC	CASSLAAGYGYTF
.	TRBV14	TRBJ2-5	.	TGTGCCAGCAGCCCAAGGATGCGGGAGACCCAGTACTTC	CASSPRMRETQYF
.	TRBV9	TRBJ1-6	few	TGTGCCAGCAGCCCCGCCCTAGGGACGTCACCCCTCCACTTT	CASSPALGTSPLHF
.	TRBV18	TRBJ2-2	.	TGTGCCAGCCGTCCCGGTGAGGGGAAGAACACCGGGGAGCTGTTTTTT	CASRPGEGKNTGELFF
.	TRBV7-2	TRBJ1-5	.	TGTGCCAGCAGCCCGAATCGGAGCAATCAGCCCCAGCATTTT	CASSPNRSNQPQHF
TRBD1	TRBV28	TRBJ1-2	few	TGTGCCAGCAGTCGCCGACAGGGGGGGGTTTTCGCCTTC	CASSRRQGGVFAF
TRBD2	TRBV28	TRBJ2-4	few	TGTGCCAGCAGTTCTCGGACTAGCGGGGGACTGTCAAACATTCAGTACTTC	CASSSRTSGGLSNIQYF
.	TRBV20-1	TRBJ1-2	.	TGCAGTGCTAGAGATGACCTACCCGGGAGCTACACCTTC	CSARDDLPGSYTF
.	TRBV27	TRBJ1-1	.	TGTGCCAGCAGTTCAGACACCCGAGGGAGAGTGAACACTGAAGCTTTCTTT	CASSSDTRGRVNTEAFF
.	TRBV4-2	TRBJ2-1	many	TGTGCCAGCAGCCAAGATTGGGTGGGGGGTTTTTACAATGAGCAGTTCTTC	CASSQDWVGGFYNEQFF
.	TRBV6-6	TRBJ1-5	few	TGTGCCAGCAATGTCGAGGACCAGCCCCAGCATTTT	CASNVEDQPQHF